The next 4 T cell receptor beta chains were all read from a single sample in a study of control samples from healthy donors and cancer patients. Generated by immunoSEQ multiplex PCR, the TCRdb table keeps only in-frame clones and is missing some. The table has fewer than 200,000 clones, roughly 89% seen once. Specimen: blood. These TCRs come from a woman aged 45-60 years in good health.

This rearrangement joins TRBV18 to TRBJ2-1, with no clear D. CDR3 length: 13 amino acids. Germline CDR1 is KGHSH and CDR2 is LQKENI. The V gene lost 0 bases and the J gene lost 8 bases, with 8 bases spanning the gap. DNA for the CDR3: TGTGCCAGCTCACCACCGTTGTTAGATGAGCAGTTCTTC. This sequence encodes CASSPPLLDEQFF.

This clone was recorded once. This chain links TRBV16 with TRBJ1-1; D is possibly TRBD1 (6 bases). V was clipped by 0 bases and J by 7 bases, with 12 bases between them. CDR3 length equals 14 residues. Germline V gene sequence: CDR1 KGHSY, CDR2 FQNENV. The CDR3 here is CASSQSSGAFEAFF. The CDR3 coding sequence is TGTGCCAGCAGCCAATCGTCAGGGGCGTTTGAAGCTTTCTTT.

V and J are TRBV3-1 (or the pseudogene TRBV3-2) and TRBJ1-1, with 8 nucleotides matching TRBD1. The CDR3 runs 14 residues. From germline, CDR1 is LGHDT and CDR2 YNNKEL (reference sequence). V trimming: 1 base; J trimming: 11 bases; junction bases outside the gene matches: 9. CDR3 nucleotides: TGTGCCAGCAGCCAAGTGAGCACAGGGGGGATTGCTTTCTTT. This translates into CASSQVSTGGIAFF.

This clone was recorded only once. The J gene is TRBJ1-5, the V gene TRBV25-1; TRBD1 is a possible D gene (6 bases). The CDR3 is 14 amino acids. Trimming took 4 bases from V and 7 from J, leaving 14 bases between them. Germline-derived CDR1 and CDR2 are MGHDK and SYGVNS. The CDR3 region is CASSGVGAGQPQHF. DNA for the CDR3: TGTGCCAGCAGTGGGGTGGGGGCCGGGCAGCCCCAGCATTTT.